A single T cell receptor beta chain is shown here with its context. Its cognate antigen is unknown. The data were taken from a study of T cell responses to AZD1222 COVID-19 vaccine. Study-level information: Pooled together were second doses at about 4 or about 12 weeks. Regarding the study as a whole: The peak T cell response came first, and repertoires were sampled only after it. Clonal diversity was possibly underestimated, and the donors were mostly white British, with more females.

The V gene's germline CDR1 is SGHRS and CDR2 YFSETQ. V was shortened by 1 base and J by 1 base, with 9 bases between the two germline ends. The CDR3 has 14 amino acids. Only in-frame clones appear in the TCRdb table, and some are missing; sequencing was by immunoSEQ multiplex PCR. The data hold about 160,000 clones, with roughly 87% observed a single time. The chain employs TRBV5-1 and TRBJ2-7; D remains unclear. This receptor was identified in an adult in good health. Sequenced here: peripheral blood, sampled on day 0 of AZD1222 vaccination. The CDR3 sequence: CASSLSGRSYEQYF. The DNA for the CDR3 is TGCGCCAGCAGCTTGTCCGGCCGGTCCTACGAGCAGTACTTC.